The rows below give T cell receptor beta chains drawn from one sample of a study of blood T cell repertoires in COVID-19. Repertoires were generated with immunoSEQ multiplex PCR, while TCRdb's copy carries only in-frame clones and drops some. Among some 150,000 clones, around four fifths were seen once, and the ten largest hold about 6.1%. Material: PBMCs or T cells enriched from blood (not recorded which). The receptors shown here come from a woman aged 40 to 49 who had recovered from COVID-19. The CDR3 runs from the conserved cysteine through the conserved F or W. D genes are given only for firm matches. Not every row has a clone size; where given, it reads once, few, many or a size class.

clone_size	v_call	d_call	j_call	cdr3_aa	cdr3_nt
NA	TRBV6-5	TRBD1	TRBJ1-2	CASRSTGGATRGYTF	TGTGCCAGCAGGTCGACAGGGGGGGCCACTAGAGGCTACACCTTC
few	TRBV7-9	NA	TRBJ2-1	CASLLADLRSSYNEQFF	TGTGCCAGCCTTTTAGCGGACCTTCGGAGCTCCTACAATGAGCAGTTCTTC
NA	TRBV12-3/TRBV12-4	NA	TRBJ1-2	CASSRDGRGYTF	TGTGCCAGCAGTCGGGACGGGAGAGGCTACACCTTC
NA	TRBV10-3	TRBD2	TRBJ2-6	CASQGLRGGRSGANVLTF	TGTGCCTCCCAAGGGCTACGCGGGGGGAGGTCTGGGGCCAACGTCCTGACTTTC
NA	TRBV11-1	TRBD1	TRBJ1-1	CASSTGQDNTEAFF	TGTGCCAGCAGCACGGGACAGGACAACACTGAAGCTTTCTTT
NA	TRBV2	TRBD1	TRBJ1-5	CASRLQGGVQPQHF	TGTGCCAGCAGGTTACAGGGGGGGGTCCAGCCCCAGCATTTT
NA	TRBV27	NA	TRBJ1-1	CASSLRAGGDTEAFF	TGTGCCAGCAGTTTAAGAGCTGGCGGAGACACTGAAGCTTTCTTT
NA	TRBV7-2	NA	TRBJ2-5	CASSLAGQIQETQYF	TGTGCCAGCAGCTTAGCGGGGCAGATCCAAGAGACCCAGTACTTC
NA	TRBV12-3/TRBV12-4	TRBD2	TRBJ2-7	CASSFGRAYEQYF	TGTGCCAGCAGTTTCGGGAGGGCCTACGAGCAGTACTTC
once	TRBV13	NA	TRBJ1-1	CASSLEEGVGTEAFF	TGTGCCAGCAGCTTAGAGGAAGGAGTGGGCACTGAAGCTTTCTTT
NA	TRBV15	TRBD1	TRBJ1-1	CATSRQTGRAFF	TGTGCCACCAGCAGACAGACAGGGAGAGCTTTCTTT
NA	TRBV5-1	TRBD1	TRBJ2-5	CASSSDGQTGLETQYF	TGCGCCAGCAGCTCGGACGGGCAGACAGGGCTAGAGACCCAGTACTTC
NA	TRBV6-5	NA	TRBJ1-2	CASSYARDYGYTF	TGTGCCAGCAGTTACGCCAGGGACTATGGCTACACCTTC
NA	TRBV5-4	NA	TRBJ2-1	CASSLSNLDEQFF	TGTGCCAGCAGCTTATCAAACTTGGATGAGCAGTTCTTC
NA	TRBV3-1/TRBV3-2	TRBD1	TRBJ1-1	CASSPTGETEAFF	TGTGCCAGCAGCCCGACAGGGGAAACTGAAGCTTTCTTT
NA	TRBV19	TRBD1	TRBJ1-2	CASSADRGANYGYTF	TGTGCCAGTAGCGCGGACAGGGGAGCTAACTATGGCTACACCTTC
once	TRBV5-1	NA	TRBJ2-3	CASRSAGPTDTQYF	TGCGCCAGCAGGTCTGCCGGTCCCACGGATACGCAGTATTTT
NA	TRBV14	TRBD1	TRBJ2-1	CASSQGTGGTLSSYNEQFF	TGTGCCAGCAGCCAAGGTACAGGGGGCACTCTCAGCTCCTACAATGAGCAGTTCTTC
NA	TRBV3-1/TRBV3-2	TRBD1	TRBJ1-2	CASSQGPGQGPSAYGYTF	TGTGCCAGCAGCCAAGGCCCGGGACAGGGGCCAAGTGCCTATGGCTACACCTTC
NA	TRBV5-6	NA	TRBJ1-2	CASIRGGGGGYTF	TGTGCCAGCATTCGTGGCGGCGGGGGCGGCTACACCTTC
NA	TRBV11-2	NA	TRBJ2-7	CASSLDFTDEQYF	TGTGCCAGCAGCTTAGATTTCACAGACGAGCAGTACTTC
NA	TRBV5-1	NA	TRBJ1-1	CASSQTQQGLNTEAFF	TGCGCCAGCAGTCAAACGCAACAGGGATTGAACACTGAAGCTTTCTTT
NA	TRBV5-1	NA	TRBJ2-7	CASSAEASSFYEQYF	TGCGCCAGCAGCGCGGAGGCGTCTAGTTTTTACGAGCAGTACTTC
NA	TRBV4-1	NA	TRBJ2-1	CASSQVGGLNEQFF	TGCGCCAGCAGCCAAGTCGGGGGATTGAATGAGCAGTTCTTC
NA	TRBV3-1/TRBV3-2	TRBD1	TRBJ2-7	CASSGQAYEQYF	TGTGCCAGCAGCGGACAGGCCTACGAGCAGTACTTC
NA	TRBV9	NA	TRBJ2-1	CASSVGSGHSSYNEQFF	TGTGCCAGCAGCGTAGGATCAGGACACAGCTCCTACAATGAGCAGTTCTTC
NA	TRBV19	TRBD2	TRBJ2-4	CASSIGQAGLNIQYF	TGTGCCAGTAGTATCGGGCAAGCGGGGCTAAACATTCAGTACTTC
many	TRBV6-2/TRBV6-3	TRBD2	TRBJ2-4	CASSYGLAGVAKNIQYF	TGTGCCAGCAGTTACGGTCTAGCGGGAGTAGCCAAAAACATTCAGTACTTC
NA	TRBV30	NA	TRBJ1-1	CAWNPHPGAEAFF	TGTGCCTGGAACCCACACCCCGGAGCTGAAGCTTTCTTT
NA	TRBV7-3	TRBD1	TRBJ2-1	CASSSGQGYDEQFF	TGTGCCAGCAGCTCGGGACAGGGTTACGATGAGCAGTTCTTC
NA	TRBV19	TRBD2	TRBJ2-3	CASMSLADFTDTQYF	TGTGCCAGTATGAGTCTAGCGGACTTCACAGATACGCAGTATTTT
NA	TRBV5-4	TRBD1	TRBJ1-1	CASNQPGTGVAEAFF	TGTGCCAGCAACCAGCCCGGGACAGGGGTCGCTGAAGCTTTCTTT
NA	TRBV7-2	NA	TRBJ2-5	CASSLRGGPETQYF	TGTGCCAGCAGCCTAAGGGGGGGCCCAGAGACCCAGTACTTC
NA	TRBV7-8	TRBD1	TRBJ1-3	CASTYRGGNTIYF	TGTGCCAGCACCTACAGGGGTGGAAACACCATATATTTT
NA	TRBV3-1/TRBV3-2	NA	TRBJ2-5	CASSQRWTEETQYF	TGTGCCAGCAGCCAACGGTGGACAGAAGAGACCCAGTACTTC
NA	TRBV6-1	NA	TRBJ2-2	CASSEDGDTGELFF	TGTGCCAGCAGTGAAGATGGAGACACCGGGGAGCTGTTTTTT
NA	TRBV11-1	TRBD1	TRBJ2-6	CASSFDRDSGANVLTF	TGTGCCAGCAGCTTCGACAGGGACTCTGGGGCCAACGTCCTGACTTTC
NA	TRBV28	NA	TRBJ1-1	CASSLSSEAFF	TGTGCCAGCAGTTTATCGTCTGAAGCTTTCTTT
NA	TRBV20-1	NA	TRBJ2-7	CSAITGYEQYF	TGCAGTGCCATAACAGGGTACGAGCAGTACTTC
NA	TRBV30	NA	TRBJ2-7	CAWTSVYEQYF	TGTGCCTGGACTAGCGTTTACGAGCAGTACTTC
NA	TRBV9	NA	TRBJ2-2	CASSAYTGELFF	TGTGCCAGCAGCGCGTACACCGGGGAGCTGTTTTTT
NA	TRBV6-5	TRBD1	TRBJ1-2	CASRTGRSNYGYTF	TGTGCCAGCAGGACAGGGAGGAGTAACTATGGCTACACCTTC
NA	TRBV6-5	TRBD1	TRBJ1-2	CASSSGTGFNYGYTF	TGTGCCAGCAGTTCCGGGACAGGATTTAACTATGGCTACACCTTC
NA	TRBV7-9	TRBD1	TRBJ2-5	CASSLMTGGGETQYF	TGTGCCAGCAGCCTTATGACAGGGGGAGGAGAGACCCAGTACTTC
NA	TRBV4-1	NA	TRBJ2-2	CASSRLVVAGETGELFF	TGCGCCAGCAGCCGCTTGGTAGTAGCCGGGGAAACCGGGGAGCTGTTTTTT
NA	TRBV11-2	TRBD1	TRBJ1-1	CASSLNRQGALAFF	TGTGCCAGCAGCTTAAATCGTCAGGGGGCATTAGCTTTCTTT
NA	TRBV7-9	NA	TRBJ1-2	CASSQGLGGYTF	TGTGCCAGCAGCCAGGGACTAGGAGGCTACACCTTC
few	TRBV27	TRBD1	TRBJ1-2	CASSLSGVFRDRAIYGYTF	TGTGCCAGCAGTTTATCGGGGGTTTTTCGGGACAGGGCTATCTATGGCTACACCTTC
NA	TRBV4-1	NA	TRBJ2-5	CASSQDLVTQYF	TGCGCCAGCAGCCAAGATCTTGTGACCCAGTACTTC
once	TRBV9	NA	TRBJ1-6	CASSVGAGMGPRRDSPLHF	TGTGCCAGCAGCGTAGGGGCAGGGATGGGCCCCCGTCGTGATTCACCCCTCCACTTT
NA	TRBV7-8	NA	TRBJ2-7	CASSLNIGSAYEQYF	TGTGCCAGCAGCTTAAATATCGGGTCCGCCTACGAGCAGTACTTC